This is a list of T cell receptor beta chains from one sample in a study of blood T cell repertoires in COVID-19. Using immunoSEQ multiplex PCR, the repertoire was profiled, and TCRdb retains in-frame clones only, with some absent. The table lists around 120,000 clones, 69% of them singletons, with roughly 6.2% in the top ten. What was sequenced was peripheral blood. The receptors come from a man at least 80 years old with acute or convalescent COVID-19. CDR3s include the opening cysteine and the closing phenylalanine or tryptophan. Each record gives: clone size, D gene, V gene, J gene, CDR3 protein, CDR3 DNA. The D gene is left open where the match is weak. A clone size is listed for some rows: how often the clone was seen (once, few, many), or a class if it is expanded.

clone size: few
D gene: TRBD1
V gene: TRBV28
J gene: TRBJ2-1
CDR3 protein: CASSFTGDNEQFF
CDR3 DNA: TGTGCCAGCAGTTTTACAGGGGACAATGAGCAGTTCTTC

clone size: NA
D gene: TRBD1
V gene: TRBV7-9
J gene: TRBJ1-6
CDR3 protein: CASSPGQGDSPLHF
CDR3 DNA: TGTGCCAGCAGCCCAGGACAGGGGGATTCACCCCTCCACTTT

clone size: NA
D gene: TRBD2
V gene: TRBV6-2/TRBV6-3
J gene: TRBJ2-1
CDR3 protein: CASSYSGGGNEQFF
CDR3 DNA: TGTGCCAGCAGTTATAGCGGGGGGGGCAATGAGCAGTTCTTC

clone size: NA
D gene: TRBD1
V gene: TRBV19
J gene: TRBJ2-1
CDR3 protein: CASSFGTGATSYEQFF
CDR3 DNA: TGTGCCAGTAGTTTCGGGACAGGGGCTACGAGCTATGAGCAGTTCTTC

clone size: NA
D gene: NA
V gene: TRBV27
J gene: TRBJ1-4
CDR3 protein: CASNKSGKDNEKLFF
CDR3 DNA: TGTGCCAGCAATAAATCAGGGAAAGATAATGAAAAACTGTTTTTT

clone size: once
D gene: NA
V gene: TRBV10-3
J gene: TRBJ2-1
CDR3 protein: CAISERADSGEQFF
CDR3 DNA: TGTGCCATCAGTGAGAGAGCGGACTCAGGAGAGCAGTTCTTC

clone size: once
D gene: TRBD2
V gene: TRBV7-3
J gene: TRBJ2-3
CDR3 protein: CASSLGLAADTQYF
CDR3 DNA: TGTGCCAGCAGCTTAGGACTAGCAGCGGATACGCAGTATTTT

clone size: NA
D gene: NA
V gene: TRBV7-2
J gene: TRBJ1-1
CDR3 protein: CASSQVSSNTEAFF
CDR3 DNA: TGTGCCAGCAGCCAAGTGAGTTCGAACACTGAAGCTTTCTTT

clone size: NA
D gene: NA
V gene: TRBV19
J gene: TRBJ1-1
CDR3 protein: CASSRKTGSNTEAFF
CDR3 DNA: TGTGCCAGTAGTAGAAAGACTGGATCGAACACTGAAGCTTTCTTT

clone size: NA
D gene: NA
V gene: TRBV24-1
J gene: TRBJ2-7
CDR3 protein: CATSEGGGYEQYF
CDR3 DNA: TGTGCCACCAGTGAGGGTGGCGGGTACGAGCAGTACTTC

clone size: NA
D gene: TRBD2
V gene: TRBV18
J gene: TRBJ2-7
CDR3 protein: CASSRAGGREYEQYF
CDR3 DNA: TGTGCCAGCTCACGGGCAGGCGGGAGGGAATACGAGCAGTACTTC

clone size: once
D gene: TRBD2
V gene: TRBV28
J gene: TRBJ2-2
CDR3 protein: CAARSGRISPGELFF
CDR3 DNA: TGTGCCGCTCGGAGCGGGAGAATTAGCCCCGGGGAGCTGTTTTTT

clone size: NA
D gene: TRBD2
V gene: TRBV30
J gene: TRBJ2-3
CDR3 protein: CAGTSGKGISSDTQYF
CDR3 DNA: TGTGCCGGGACTAGCGGGAAAGGTATTTCGTCAGATACGCAGTATTTT

clone size: NA
D gene: NA
V gene: TRBV4-3
J gene: TRBJ2-3
CDR3 protein: CASSQDLGRDTQYF
CDR3 DNA: TGCGCCAGCAGCCAAGATCTAGGGAGAGATACGCAGTATTTT

clone size: NA
D gene: NA
V gene: TRBV5-4
J gene: TRBJ1-3
CDR3 protein: CASSLQGSGNTIYF
CDR3 DNA: TGTGCCAGCAGCTTGCAGGGGTCGGGAAACACCATATATTTT